Shown below are 5 T cell receptor beta chains from a single sample sequenced in a study of blood T cell repertoires in COVID-19. Measured with immunoSEQ multiplex PCR; TCRdb has only the in-frame clones, and not every one. Of about 100,000 clones in the sample, more than 85% were seen once. Material for sequencing was peripheral blood. All receptors derive from a man aged 50-59 years with active COVID-19.

J is TRBJ2-3 and V is TRBV10-3, with 9 positions matching TRBD2. The CDR3 length is 13 residues. The germline gives CDR1 ENHRY, CDR2 SYGVKD. The V gene end was trimmed by 8 bases and the J gene end by 2 bases; junction bases not matched to a gene: 2. This CDR3 is CAILAGITDTQYF. In DNA, the CDR3 is TGTGCCATCCTAGCGGGAATCACAGATACGCAGTATTTT.

The sample holds one count of this clone. The chain uses TRBV9 and TRBJ2-3; the D gene is possibly TRBD1 (6 bases). From germline, CDR1 is SGDLS and CDR2 YYNGEE. Trimming removed 0 bases at V and 1 base at J, with 6 bases between. The CDR3 covers 14 residues. Here the CDR3 reads CASSVDRGTDTQYF. The CDR3 DNA sequence: TGTGCCAGCAGCGTAGACAGGGGCACAGATACGCAGTATTTT.

The CDR3 spells CATQLGSAGELFF. DNA of the CDR3: TGTGCCACACAACTGGGTAGCGCCGGGGAGCTGTTTTTT. The chain has TRBV24-1 and TRBJ2-2; weak D call: TRBD2 (5 bases). This CDR3 comprises 13 residues. Trimming stripped 10 bases from V and 6 bases from J, with 14 bases between. CDR1 and CDR2 from the germline V gene are KGHDR and SFDVKD.

The chain joins TRBV29-1 to TRBJ2-2; 8 bases match TRBD1. Germline V lookup: CDR1 SQVTM, CDR2 ANQGSEA. The CDR3 has 13 amino acids. J gave up 5 bases and V 6 bases, and 5 bases lay outside the gene matches. CDR3 in DNA: TGCAGCGTGCAGGGGGCTCGGACCGGGGAGCTGTTTTTT. Translating gives CSVQGARTGELFF.

The chain joins TRBV11-2 to TRBJ2-4, with 8 bases matching TRBD2. Per the germline V gene, CDR1 is SGHAT and CDR2 is FQNNGV. The length of the CDR3 is 15 residues. With 5 bases clipped from V and 1 base from J, the junction kept 4 bases outside the gene matches. As DNA, the CDR3 is TGTGCCAGCAGCGCCTTAGCGGGGGCCAAAAACATTCAGTACTTC. Translated, it gives CASSALAGAKNIQYF.